This T cell receptor (beta chain) was sequenced for a study of cytomegalovirus exposure and HLA in healthy donors. Findings and caveats of the study: Upon later analysis, TCR association rates were observed to vary by HLA locus, being highest for DRB1 and lowest for HLA-C. 16,951 TCR beta sequences were associated with HLA alleles at 0.05 false discovery rate in a later analysis. Reports credit the classifier with highly specific, highly sensitive diagnosis of cytomegalovirus status.

The junction had 2 bases not matched to a gene; V was cut back by 3 bases and J by 0 bases. The CDR3 covers 15 residues. Germline loops: CDR1 SGHVS, CDR2 FQNEAQ. Details on this clone: Antigen specificity is unknown.

PCR was performed using 60 Vbeta and 13 Jbeta primers. Using immunoSEQ multiplex PCR, the repertoire was profiled, and TCRdb retains in-frame clones only, with some absent. The data hold about 170,000 clones, with about 88% observed a single time. The genes are TRBV7-8 and TRBJ1-3; 7 bases are a match to TRBD1. Sequencing was done on a sample of PBMCs. This TCR was recovered from a man aged 18 to 29 in good health and CMV-seropositive. The CDR3 nucleotides are TGTGCCAGCAGCTTGGGACAGCACTCTGGAAACACCATATATTTT. Translating it yields CASSLGQHSGNTIYF.